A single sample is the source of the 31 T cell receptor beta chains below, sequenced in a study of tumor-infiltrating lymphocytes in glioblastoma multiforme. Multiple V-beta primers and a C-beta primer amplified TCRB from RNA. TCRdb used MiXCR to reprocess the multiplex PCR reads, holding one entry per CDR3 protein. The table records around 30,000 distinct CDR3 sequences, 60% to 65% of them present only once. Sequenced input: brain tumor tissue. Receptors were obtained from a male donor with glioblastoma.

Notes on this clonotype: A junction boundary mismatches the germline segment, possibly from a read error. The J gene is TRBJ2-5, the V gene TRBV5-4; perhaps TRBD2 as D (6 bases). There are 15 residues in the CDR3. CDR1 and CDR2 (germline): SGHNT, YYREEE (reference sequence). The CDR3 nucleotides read TGTGCCAGCAGCGTCGGTGGAGAGGGAGGAGAGATCCAGTACTTC. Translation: CASSVGGEGGEIQYF.

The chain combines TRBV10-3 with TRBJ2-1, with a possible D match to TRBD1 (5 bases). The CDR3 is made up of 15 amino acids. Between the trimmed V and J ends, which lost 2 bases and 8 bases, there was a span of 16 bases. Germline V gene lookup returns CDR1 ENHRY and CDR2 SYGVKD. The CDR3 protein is CAISEPDMQNDEQFF. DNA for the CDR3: TGTGCCATCAGTGAGCCGGACATGCAGAACGATGAGCAGTTCTTC.

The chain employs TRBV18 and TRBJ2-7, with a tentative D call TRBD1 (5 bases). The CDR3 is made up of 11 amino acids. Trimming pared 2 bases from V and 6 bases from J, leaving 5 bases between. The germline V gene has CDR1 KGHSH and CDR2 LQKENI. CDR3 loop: CASSPGAEQYF. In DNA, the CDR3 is TGTGCCAGCTCACCAGGGGCCGAGCAGTACTTC.

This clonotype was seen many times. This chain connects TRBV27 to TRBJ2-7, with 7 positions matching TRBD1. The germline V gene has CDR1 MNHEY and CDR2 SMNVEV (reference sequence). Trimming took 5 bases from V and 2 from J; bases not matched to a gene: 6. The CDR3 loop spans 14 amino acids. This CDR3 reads CASSAGTEAYEQYF. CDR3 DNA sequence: TGTGCCAGCAGTGCCGGGACAGAAGCCTACGAGCAGTACTTC.

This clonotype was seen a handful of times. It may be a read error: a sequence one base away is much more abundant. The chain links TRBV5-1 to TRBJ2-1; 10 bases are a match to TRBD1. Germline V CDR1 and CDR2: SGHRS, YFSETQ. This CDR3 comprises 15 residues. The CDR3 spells CASTSGTGAYNEQSF. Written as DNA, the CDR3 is TGCGCCAGCACTTCCGGGACAGGGGCCTACAATGAGCAGTCCTTC. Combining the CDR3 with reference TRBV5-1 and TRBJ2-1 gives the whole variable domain KAGVTQTPRYLIKTRGQQVTLSCSPISGHRSVSWYQQTPGQGLQFLFEYFSETQRNKGNFPGRFSGRQFSNSRSEMNVSTLELGDSALYLCASTSGTGAYNEQSFGPGTRLTVL.

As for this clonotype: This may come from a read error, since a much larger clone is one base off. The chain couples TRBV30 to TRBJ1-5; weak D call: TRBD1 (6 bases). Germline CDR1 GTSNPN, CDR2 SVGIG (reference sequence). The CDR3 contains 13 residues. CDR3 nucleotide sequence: TGTGCCTGGAGCTGGGGGGCTGGGCAGCCCCAGCAATTT. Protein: CAWSWGAGQPQQF.

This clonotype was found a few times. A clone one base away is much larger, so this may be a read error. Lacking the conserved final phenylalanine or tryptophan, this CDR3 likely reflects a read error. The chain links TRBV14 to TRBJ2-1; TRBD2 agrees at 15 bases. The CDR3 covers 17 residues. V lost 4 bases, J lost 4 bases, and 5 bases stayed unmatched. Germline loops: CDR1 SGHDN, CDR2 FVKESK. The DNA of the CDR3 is TGTGCCAGCAGCCGGGGACTAGCGGGAGGCTATTACAATGAGCAGTTCTTA. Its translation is CASSRGLAGGYYNEQFL.

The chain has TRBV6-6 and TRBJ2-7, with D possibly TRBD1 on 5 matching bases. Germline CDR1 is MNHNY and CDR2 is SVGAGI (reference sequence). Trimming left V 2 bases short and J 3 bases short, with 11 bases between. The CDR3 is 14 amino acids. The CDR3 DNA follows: TGTGCCAGCAGTTACCAGACAGCCTACTACGAGCAGTACTTC. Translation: CASSYQTAYYEQYF.

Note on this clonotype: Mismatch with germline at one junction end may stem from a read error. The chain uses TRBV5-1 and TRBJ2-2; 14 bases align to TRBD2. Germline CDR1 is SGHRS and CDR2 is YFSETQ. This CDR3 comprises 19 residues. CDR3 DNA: TGCGCCAGCAACCCTAGGACTAGCGGGAGGTCAAAAGGCTCCGGAGAGCTGTTTTTT. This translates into CASNPRTSGRSKGSGELFF.

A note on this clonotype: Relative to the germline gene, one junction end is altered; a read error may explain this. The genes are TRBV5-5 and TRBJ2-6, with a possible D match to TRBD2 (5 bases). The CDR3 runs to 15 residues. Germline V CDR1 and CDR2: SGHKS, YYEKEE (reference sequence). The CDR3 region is CASSALDSGTNVLTF. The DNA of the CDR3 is TGTGCAAGCAGTGCACTGGACTCTGGGACCAACGTCCTGACTTTC. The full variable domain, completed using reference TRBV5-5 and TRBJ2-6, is DAGVTQSPTHLIKTRGQQVTLRCSPISGHKSVSWYQQVLGQGPQFIFQYYEKEERGRGNFPDRFSARQFPNYSSELNVNALLLGDSALYLCASSALDSGTNVLTFGAGSRLTVL.

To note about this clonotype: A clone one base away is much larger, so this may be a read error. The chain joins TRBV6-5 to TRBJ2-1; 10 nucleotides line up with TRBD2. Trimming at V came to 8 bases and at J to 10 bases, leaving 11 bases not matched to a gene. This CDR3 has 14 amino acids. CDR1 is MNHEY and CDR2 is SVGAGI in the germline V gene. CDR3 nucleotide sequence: TGTGCCAGCGAAGGACTAGCGGAATCTTCCGAGCAGTTCTTC. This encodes CASEGLAESSEQFF.

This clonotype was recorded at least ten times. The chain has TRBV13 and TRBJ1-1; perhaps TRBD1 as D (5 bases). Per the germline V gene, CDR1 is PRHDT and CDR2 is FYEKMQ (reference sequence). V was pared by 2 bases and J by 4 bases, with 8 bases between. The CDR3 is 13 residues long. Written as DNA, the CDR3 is TGTGCCAGCAGCTTACTAGGGGTCACTGAAGCTTTCTTT. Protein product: CASSLLGVTEAFF.

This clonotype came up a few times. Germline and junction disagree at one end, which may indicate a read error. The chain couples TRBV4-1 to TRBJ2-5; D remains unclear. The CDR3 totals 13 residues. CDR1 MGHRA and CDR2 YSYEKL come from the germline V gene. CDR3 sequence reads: CACSQIHSLNQYF. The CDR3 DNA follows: TGCGCCTGCAGCCAAATACATAGTTTGAACCAGTACTTC.

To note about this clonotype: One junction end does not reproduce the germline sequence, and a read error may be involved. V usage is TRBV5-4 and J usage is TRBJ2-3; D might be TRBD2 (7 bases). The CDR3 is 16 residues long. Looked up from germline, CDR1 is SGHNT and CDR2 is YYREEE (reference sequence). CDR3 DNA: TGTGCCAGCAGCTTGTCGGCGGGCGGGGGCACAGATGCGCAGTATTTT. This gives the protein CASSLSAGGGTDAQYF.

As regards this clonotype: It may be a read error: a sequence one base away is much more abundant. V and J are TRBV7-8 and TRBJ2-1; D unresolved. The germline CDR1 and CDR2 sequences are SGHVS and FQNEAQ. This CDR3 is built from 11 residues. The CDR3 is CASSAYNGQFF. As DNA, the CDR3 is TGTGCCAGCAGCGCCTACAATGGGCAGTTCTTC. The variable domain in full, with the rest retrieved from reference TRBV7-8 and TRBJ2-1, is GAGVSQSPRYKVAKRGQDVALRCDPISGHVSLFWYQQALGQGPEFLTYFQNEAQLDKSGLPSDRFFAERPEGSVSTLKIQRTQQEDSAVYLCASSAYNGQFFGPGTRLTVL.

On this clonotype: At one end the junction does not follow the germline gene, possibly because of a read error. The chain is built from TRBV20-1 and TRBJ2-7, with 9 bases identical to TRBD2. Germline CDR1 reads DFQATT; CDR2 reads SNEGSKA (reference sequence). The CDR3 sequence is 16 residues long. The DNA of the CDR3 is TGCAGTGCTCGGGGGCCCGTGATAGCGGGGGTCTACGAGCTGTACTTC. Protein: CSARGPVIAGVYELYF.

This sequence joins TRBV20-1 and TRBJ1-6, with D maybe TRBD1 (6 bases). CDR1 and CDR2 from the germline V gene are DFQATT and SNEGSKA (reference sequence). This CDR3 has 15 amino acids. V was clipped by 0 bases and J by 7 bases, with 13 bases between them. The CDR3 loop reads CSARESGGTNSPLHF. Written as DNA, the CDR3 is TGCAGTGCTAGAGAAAGTGGGGGGACAAATTCACCCCTCCACTTT.

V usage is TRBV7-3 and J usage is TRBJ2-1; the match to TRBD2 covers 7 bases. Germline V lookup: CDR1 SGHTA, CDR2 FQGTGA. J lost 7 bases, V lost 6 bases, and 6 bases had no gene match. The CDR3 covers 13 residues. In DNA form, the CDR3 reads TGTGCCAGCAGTAGGGAGGGGTTGAATGAGCAGTTCTTC. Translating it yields CASSREGLNEQFF.

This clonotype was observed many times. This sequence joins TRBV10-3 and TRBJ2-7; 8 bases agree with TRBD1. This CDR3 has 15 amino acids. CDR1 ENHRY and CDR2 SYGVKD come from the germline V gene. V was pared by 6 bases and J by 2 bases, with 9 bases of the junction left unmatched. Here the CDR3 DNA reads TGTGCCATCAGAGATACAGGGGGTGATACCTACGAGCAGTACTTC. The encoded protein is CAIRDTGGDTYEQYF.

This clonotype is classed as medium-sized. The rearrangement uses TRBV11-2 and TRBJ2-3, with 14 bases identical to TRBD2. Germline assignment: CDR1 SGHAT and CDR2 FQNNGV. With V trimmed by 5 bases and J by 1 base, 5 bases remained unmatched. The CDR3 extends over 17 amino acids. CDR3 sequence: CASSLGTSGGRTDTQYF. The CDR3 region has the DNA TGTGCCAGCAGCCTGGGGACTAGCGGGGGACGCACAGATACGCAGTATTTT.

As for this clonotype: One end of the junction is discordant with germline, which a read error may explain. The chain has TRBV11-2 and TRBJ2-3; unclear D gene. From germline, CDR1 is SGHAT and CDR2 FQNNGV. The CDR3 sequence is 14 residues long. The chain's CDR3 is CASSLGRYIDTQYF. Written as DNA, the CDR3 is TGTGCCAGCAGCTTAGGGCGCTACATAGATACGCAGTATTTC.

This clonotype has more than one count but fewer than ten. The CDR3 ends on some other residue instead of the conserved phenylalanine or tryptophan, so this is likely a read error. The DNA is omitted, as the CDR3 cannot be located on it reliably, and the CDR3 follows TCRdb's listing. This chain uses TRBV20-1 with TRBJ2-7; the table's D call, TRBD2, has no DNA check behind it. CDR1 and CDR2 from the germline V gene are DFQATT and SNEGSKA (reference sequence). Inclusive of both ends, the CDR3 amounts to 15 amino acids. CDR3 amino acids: CSAGEGTSEGYEEYL.

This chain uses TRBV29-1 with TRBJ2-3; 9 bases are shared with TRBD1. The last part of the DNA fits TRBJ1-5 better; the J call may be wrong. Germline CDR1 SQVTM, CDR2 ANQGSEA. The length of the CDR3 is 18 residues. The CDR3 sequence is CSASKFLGQGSSKDTQHF. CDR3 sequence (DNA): TGCAGCGCCTCGAAGTTTTTGGGACAGGGCAGTAGCAAAGATACGCAGCATTTT.

CDR3 amino acids: CASGSAHRDKRYEQYF. CDR3 sequence (DNA): TGTGCCAGCGGCTCCGCCCACCGGGACAAGCGCTACGAGCAGTACTTC. J is TRBJ2-7 and V is TRBV28; D is perhaps TRBD1 (6 bases). Trimming took off 8 bases at V and 3 bases at J, with 23 bases between the two ends. Germline lookup yields CDR1 MDHEN and CDR2 SYDVKM. The CDR3 consists of 16 residues.

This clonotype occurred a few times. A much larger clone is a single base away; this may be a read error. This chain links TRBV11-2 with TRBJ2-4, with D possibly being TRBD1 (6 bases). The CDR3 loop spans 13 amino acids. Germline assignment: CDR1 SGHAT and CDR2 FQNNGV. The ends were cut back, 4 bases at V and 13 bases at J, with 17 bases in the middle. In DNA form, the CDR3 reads TGTGCCAGCAGCTCGCAACAGGGTATCATGCAGTACTTC. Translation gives CASSSQQGIMQYF.

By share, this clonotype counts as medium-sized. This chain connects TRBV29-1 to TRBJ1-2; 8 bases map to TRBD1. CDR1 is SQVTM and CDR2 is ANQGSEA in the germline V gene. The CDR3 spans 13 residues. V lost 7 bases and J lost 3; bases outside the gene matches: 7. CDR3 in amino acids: CSAVPGQDYGYTF. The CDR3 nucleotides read TGCAGCGCCGTACCGGGACAGGACTATGGCTACACCTTC.

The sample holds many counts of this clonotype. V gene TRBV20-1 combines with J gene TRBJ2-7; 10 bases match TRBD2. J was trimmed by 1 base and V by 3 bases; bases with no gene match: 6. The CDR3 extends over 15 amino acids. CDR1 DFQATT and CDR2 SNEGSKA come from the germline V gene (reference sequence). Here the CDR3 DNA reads TGCAGTGCTAGCGCCTCTAGCGGGAGTTCCTACGAGCAGTACTTC. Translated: CSASASSGSSYEQYF.

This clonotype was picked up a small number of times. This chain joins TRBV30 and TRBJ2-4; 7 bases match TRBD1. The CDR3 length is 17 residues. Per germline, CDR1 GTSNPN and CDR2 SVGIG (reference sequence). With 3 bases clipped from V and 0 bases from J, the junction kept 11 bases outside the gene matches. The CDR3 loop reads CAWSADPGQLAKNIQYF. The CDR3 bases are TGTGCCTGGAGCGCAGATCCGGGACAGCTAGCCAAAAACATTCAGTACTTC.

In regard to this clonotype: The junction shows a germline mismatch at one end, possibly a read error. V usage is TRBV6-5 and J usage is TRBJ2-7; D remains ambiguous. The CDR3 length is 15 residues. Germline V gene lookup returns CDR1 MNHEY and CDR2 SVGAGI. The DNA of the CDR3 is TGTACCAGCAATTACTTCTCGGCAAGCCAGTATGAGCAGTACTTC. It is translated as CTSNYFSASQYEQYF.

The CDR3 reads CASSKGTGVYEKLFF. CDR3 DNA sequence: TGTGCCAGTAGTAAAGGGACAGGGGTGTACGAAAAACTGTTTTTT. The chain joins TRBV19 to TRBJ1-4; 10 bases fit TRBD1. J was trimmed by 8 bases and V by 4 bases; bases with no gene match: 7. Germline values: CDR1 LNHDA, CDR2 SQIVND (reference sequence). The CDR3 runs 15 residues.

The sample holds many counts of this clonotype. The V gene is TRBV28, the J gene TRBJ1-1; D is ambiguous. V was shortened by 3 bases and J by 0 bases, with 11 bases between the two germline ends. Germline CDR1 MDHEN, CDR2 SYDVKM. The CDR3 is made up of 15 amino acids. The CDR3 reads CASSFSVRLNTEAFF. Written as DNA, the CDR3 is TGTGCCAGCAGTTTTTCTGTCAGGTTGAACACTGAAGCTTTCTTT. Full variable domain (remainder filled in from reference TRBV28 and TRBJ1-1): DVKVTQSSRYLVKRTGEKVFLECVQDMDHENMFWYRQDPGLGLRLIYFSYDVKMKEKGDIPEGYSVSREKKERFSLILESASTNQTSMYLCASSFSVRLNTEAFFGQGTRLTVV.